This TCR beta chain was identified during a study of blood T cells in healthy people across ages. Study background: T cells yielded about one barcoded beta molecule per two cells through template switching.

Primers used in a second PCR of about 7 to 12 cycles were a sample-barcoded 5' primer and a J-beta primer mix. Every cDNA molecule carried a tag from a template-switch adaptor bearing 12 random nucleotides. TCRdb ran MiXCR on the 5' RACE reads and lists one entry per CDR3 protein. This table has some 670,000 distinct CDR3 sequences, around 52% appearing once. Study results and caveats: Investigators viewed diversity estimates from one million T cells as underestimates, the study reported.

The CDR3 totals 13 residues. V dropped 5 bases and J dropped 15 bases, with 20 bases sitting between them. Concerning this clonotype: Its specificity is unknown.

This chain joins TRBV12-3 or TRBV12-4 and TRBJ1-3; D remains unclear. This clonotype was sampled from a woman aged 80 or older in good health. The specimen sequenced was blood. CDR3 residues: CASSVSKGLPGYF. As DNA, the CDR3 is TGTGCCAGCAGTGTGTCCAAAGGGCTGCCTGGATATTTT.